One sample yielded the 27 T cell receptor beta chains listed below, sequenced in a study of T-cell reconstitution after alpha-beta-depleted transplantation in children. Unique molecular identifiers featured in how the TCRbeta library was prepared. TCRdb analysed the PCR reads with MiXCR anew, one entry per CDR3 protein. Among 250,000 to 350,000 distinct CDR3 sequences listed, 23% were seen once. The sample in question was PBMCs, mostly from graft donor cells, obtained 180 days after TCRalphabeta/CD19-depleted stem cell transplant. The receptors come from a male patient under 18 who had a stem cell transplant for acute lymphoblastic leukemia, so the T cells may come from the graft donor.

This clonotype was seen ten or more times. V gene TRBV5-1 combines with J gene TRBJ2-2; tentative D call: TRBD1 (5 bases). Germline CDR1 is SGHRS and CDR2 is YFSETQ. With 0 bases removed from V and 3 bases from J, the gap between germline ends came to 6 bases. CDR3 size: 14 residues. The CDR3 DNA is TGCGCCAGCAGCTTGGAGGGGCACACCGGGGAGCTGTTTTTT. Its protein product is CASSLEGHTGELFF.

This clonotype was counted only a few times. The rearrangement joins TRBV11-2 to TRBJ2-3; TRBD2 aligns across 16 bases. From germline, CDR1 is SGHAT and CDR2 FQNNGV. The ends lost 5 bases at V and 1 base at J; junction bases unmatched: 9. The CDR3 length is 19 residues. The CDR3 DNA reads TGTGCCAGCAGCAAACCTCCGGGACTAGCGGGAGGGCGCACAGATACGCAGTATTTT. It yields the protein CASSKPPGLAGGRTDTQYF.

The rearrangement joins TRBV29-1 to TRBJ2-1; 11 positions match TRBD2. CDR3 length equals 16 residues. Germline V gene data show CDR1 as SQVTM and CDR2 as ANQGSEA. V was pared by 4 bases and J by 8 bases, with 13 bases of the junction left unmatched. CDR3 nucleotides: TGCAGCGTTGGAGGTCTGACTAGCGGGAATATCGATGAGCAGTTCTTC. Translated: CSVGGLTSGNIDEQFF.

The CDR3 DNA is TGCGCCAGCAGCTTGGGGGACAGGGCCAGGGGCTACACCTTC. Amino acids: CASSLGDRARGYTF. The chain carries TRBV5-1 and TRBJ1-2; 9 nucleotides line up with TRBD1. Germline V gives CDR1 SGHRS, CDR2 YFSETQ. Trimming removed 0 bases from V and 8 bases from J; junction bases left unmatched: 5. The CDR3 extends over 14 amino acids.

This clonotype was recorded a few times. V usage is TRBV5-1 and J usage is TRBJ2-1; TRBD2 matches at 8 bases. Germline CDR1 is SGHRS and CDR2 is YFSETQ. The CDR3 is 15 amino acids. The V segment lost 0 bases and the J segment 6 bases; nucleotides outside the gene matches: 5. CDR3 residues: CASSLAGGVFNEQFF. In DNA, the CDR3 is TGCGCCAGCAGCTTGGCGGGAGGGGTCTTCAATGAGCAGTTCTTC. The variable domain in full, completed from reference TRBV5-1 and TRBJ2-1, reads KAGVTQTPRYLIKTRGQQVTLSCSPISGHRSVSWYQQTPGQGLQFLFEYFSETQRNKGNFPGRFSGRQFSNSRSEMNVSTLELGDSALYLCASSLAGGVFNEQFFGPGTRLTVL.

This clonotype was seen a few times. The chain joins TRBV5-1 to TRBJ2-7, with TRBD1 as a possible D gene (6 bases). Germline V lookup: CDR1 SGHRS, CDR2 YFSETQ. The CDR3 is made up of 15 amino acids. Trimming pared 4 bases from V and 2 bases from J, leaving 16 bases between. As DNA, the CDR3 is TGCGCCAGCAGCGGGGGTCGGGACACTGCCTACGAGCAGTACTTC. This codes for CASSGGRDTAYEQYF.

This clonotype was observed a handful of times. The rearrangement uses TRBV20-1 and TRBJ2-7; TRBD2 agrees at 8 bases. The CDR3 covers 14 residues. V dropped 3 bases and J dropped 0; count of bases not matched to a gene: 4. In germline, CDR1 is DFQATT, CDR2 SNEGSKA (reference sequence). The chain's CDR3 is CSASGRVSSYEQYF. The CDR3 region has the DNA TGCAGTGCTAGCGGGAGGGTTAGCTCCTACGAGCAGTACTTC.

This clonotype was seen only a few times. The genes are TRBV13 and TRBJ1-1; D is ambiguous. The CDR3 is 16 amino acids. Germline V lookup: CDR1 PRHDT, CDR2 FYEKMQ (reference sequence). Trimming shortened V by 2 bases and J by 0 bases, and 13 bases separated the two germline ends. This CDR3 is CASSLWGVVMNTEAFF. CDR3 coding DNA: TGTGCCAGCAGCTTATGGGGAGTGGTAATGAACACTGAAGCTTTCTTT. Combining the CDR3 with reference TRBV13 and TRBJ1-1 gives the whole variable domain AAGVIQSPRHLIKEKRETATLKCYPIPRHDTVYWYQQGPGQDPQFLISFYEKMQSDKGSIPDRFSAQQFSDYHSELNMSSLELGDSALYFCASSLWGVVMNTEAFFGQGTRLTVV.

The rearrangement joins TRBV5-6 to TRBJ2-2; D possibly corresponds to TRBD2 (7 bases). Looked up from germline, CDR1 is SGHDT and CDR2 is YYEEEE. The CDR3 sequence is 16 residues long. V lost 4 bases and J 2 bases, leaving 15 bases between the germline ends. Here the CDR3 reads CASSPTRGPNTGELFF. DNA of the CDR3: TGTGCCAGCAGCCCGACGCGGGGGCCAAACACCGGGGAGCTGTTTTTT.

The gene calls are TRBV27 and TRBJ2-2; no reliable D call. CDR3 length: 16 amino acids. The germline V gene encodes CDR1 MNHEY and CDR2 SMNVEV (reference sequence). V gave up 5 bases and J gave up 1 base, with 14 bases separating them. The DNA for the CDR3 is TGTGCCAGCAGTCCCTTAGCCGACTTGAACACCGGGGAGCTGTTTTTT. Protein: CASSPLADLNTGELFF.

This clonotype occurred a few times. V usage is TRBV4-1 and J usage is TRBJ2-7; 9 bases agree with TRBD1. The CDR3 has 16 amino acids. The J segment lost 6 bases and the V segment lost 0 bases, leaving 9 bases of the junction unmatched. Germline values: CDR1 MGHRA, CDR2 YSYEKL. The CDR3 is CASSQDPLDRGPEQYF. CDR3 DNA sequence: TGCGCCAGCAGCCAAGATCCCCTGGACAGGGGTCCCGAGCAGTACTTC.

This clonotype was detected only once. CDR3 DNA sequence: TGTGCCAGCAGCGGGACAGGGGTGCCCTACAATGAGCAGTTCTTC. Its translation is CASSGTGVPYNEQFF. This chain connects TRBV9 to TRBJ2-1; TRBD1 agrees at 9 bases. Germline CDR1 and CDR2: SGDLS and YYNGEE. This CDR3 contains 15 residues. V lost 3 bases to trimming and J lost 2 bases; unmatched junction nucleotides: 3.

V is TRBV5-6 and J is TRBJ1-2; D is unclear. V was cut by 5 bases and J by 4 bases, with 9 bases left in between. There are 12 residues in the CDR3. The germline V gene encodes CDR1 SGHDT and CDR2 YYEEEE. Here the CDR3 reads CASSSEGYGYTF. In nucleotides, the CDR3 is TGTGCCAGCAGTTCGGAGGGCTATGGCTACACCTTC.

The chain couples TRBV12-3 or TRBV12-4 to TRBJ1-6; no definite D call. The CDR3 contains 15 residues. The V end was cut by 6 bases, the J end by 7 bases, with 16 bases between. The CDR3 DNA sequence: TGTGCCAGCAGAAGAAGCCCAGGAAGCAATTCACCCCTCCACTTT. Encoded protein: CASRRSPGSNSPLHF.

The chain is built from TRBV29-1 and TRBJ2-2; 7 positions match TRBD2. The length of the CDR3 is 13 residues. In germline, CDR1 is SQVTM, CDR2 ANQGSEA. The J segment lost 5 bases and the V segment lost 1 base, leaving 1 base of the junction unmatched. CDR3 sequence reads: CSVEGEGTGELFF. CDR3 coding DNA: TGCAGCGTTGAAGGGGAGGGAACCGGGGAGCTGTTTTTT.

This clonotype was picked up a small number of times. CDR3 nucleotides: TGTGCCAGCGGGGGACTAGCGGGAGTAGAGACCCAGTACTTC. Its translation: CASGGLAGVETQYF. The chain employs TRBV25-1 and TRBJ2-5; 14 nucleotides match TRBD2. Trimming cost V 8 bases and J 4 bases; bases outside gene matches: 3. The germline V gene encodes CDR1 MGHDK and CDR2 SYGVNS. The CDR3 consists of 14 residues.

In this sample, this clonotype turned up a few times. The chain is built from TRBV19 and TRBJ2-7; D tentatively fits TRBD1 or TRBD2 (6 bases each). The V gene's germline CDR1 is LNHDA and CDR2 SQIVND (reference sequence). This CDR3 is built from 16 residues. Trimming pared 5 bases from V and 0 bases from J, leaving 17 bases between. DNA of the CDR3: TGTGCCAGTAGTGGCCCAGGGGACGGGAGCTCCTACGAGCAGTACTTC. Encoded protein: CASSGPGDGSSYEQYF.

Written as DNA, the CDR3 is TGTGCCAGCAGCTTAGTCCCGACAGGCCGGTATGGCTACACCTTC. Protein: CASSLVPTGRYGYTF. The chain employs TRBV7-6 and TRBJ1-2; TRBD1 is a possible D gene (6 bases). CDR1 is SGHVS and CDR2 is FNYEAQ in the germline V gene. This CDR3 has 15 residues. Trimming left V 1 base short and J 5 bases short, with 14 bases between.

This clonotype has a handful of counts. The rearrangement joins TRBV12-3 or TRBV12-4 to TRBJ1-2, with 7 bases matching TRBD1. This CDR3 is built from 11 residues. Trimming at V came to 8 bases and at J to 3 bases, leaving 0 bases not matched to a gene. CDR3 sequence: CASGTDYGYTF. The DNA for the CDR3 is TGTGCCAGCGGGACAGACTATGGCTACACCTTC.

V is TRBV20-1 and J is TRBJ2-1; unclear D gene. Trimming shortened V by 3 bases and J by 9 bases, and 21 bases separated the two germline ends. Looked up from germline, CDR1 is DFQATT and CDR2 is SNEGSKA (reference sequence). The CDR3 consists of 15 residues. The CDR3 coding sequence is TGCAGTGCTAGCAGAGGAGCCCAGAGGTTAGCTGAGCAGTTCTTC. Translated: CSASRGAQRLAEQFF.

The V call is TRBV15, the J call TRBJ1-5; D ambiguous. V shed 0 bases and J shed 5 bases, with 5 bases lying between them. CDR1 LNHNV and CDR2 YYDKDF come from the germline V gene (reference sequence). The CDR3 loop spans 13 amino acids. In DNA, the CDR3 is TGTGCCACCAGCAGAGATATTTATCAGCCCCAGCATTTT. This translates into CATSRDIYQPQHF.

This chain uses TRBV12-3 or TRBV12-4 with TRBJ2-2; TRBD2 aligns across 8 bases. CDR3 size: 15 residues. V dropped 6 bases and J dropped 5; count of bases not matched to a gene: 8. DNA for the CDR3: TGTGCCAGCAGGCGAGCGGGAGAAAAAACCGGGGAGCTGTTTTTT. It encodes CASRRAGEKTGELFF.

The rearrangement uses TRBV5-1 and TRBJ1-4; D may be TRBD1 (6 bases). The V end was cut by 0 bases, the J end by 8 bases, with 14 bases between. CDR3 length: 15 amino acids. Germline assignment: CDR1 SGHRS and CDR2 YFSETQ. CDR3 in amino acids: CASSLEGHGYEKLFF. DNA of the CDR3: TGCGCCAGCAGCTTGGAGGGACATGGATACGAAAAACTGTTTTTT.

The V and J genes are TRBV7-3 and TRBJ2-1, with 9 bases aligning to TRBD1. With 6 bases clipped from V and 8 bases from J, the junction kept 11 bases outside the gene matches. Germline V gene lookup returns CDR1 SGHTA and CDR2 FQGTGA. There are 15 residues in the CDR3. Here the CDR3 reads CASSTPGQGGDEQFF. The DNA of the CDR3 is TGTGCCAGCAGTACACCGGGACAGGGAGGTGATGAGCAGTTCTTC.

There are many counts of this clonotype. In DNA, the CDR3 is TGTGCCAGCAGCTTAACTAGATCCACAGATACGCAGTATTTT. It encodes CASSLTRSTDTQYF. The rearrangement uses TRBV7-9 and TRBJ2-3, with D perhaps matching TRBD2 (5 bases). The CDR3 extends over 14 amino acids. Per germline, CDR1 SEHNR and CDR2 FQNEAQ (reference sequence). V gave up 2 bases and J gave up 2 bases, with 8 bases separating them. Full variable domain (remainder filled in from reference TRBV7-9 and TRBJ2-3): DTGVSQNPRHKITKRGQNVTFRCDPISEHNRLYWYRQTLGQGPEFLTYFQNEAQLEKSRLLSDRFSAERPKGSFSTLEIQRTEQGDSAMYLCASSLTRSTDTQYFGPGTRLTVL.

The chain's CDR3 is CASSPRTSGIGGQETQYF. Written as DNA, the CDR3 is TGTGCCAGCTCACCCAGGACTAGCGGGATAGGAGGGCAAGAGACCCAGTACTTC. The chain links TRBV18 to TRBJ2-5, with TRBD2 identical over 12 bases. The CDR3 has 18 amino acids. Germline assignment: CDR1 KGHSH and CDR2 LQKENI. V lost 3 bases and J lost 2; bases outside the gene matches: 10.

The V gene is TRBV7-9, the J gene TRBJ1-4; TRBD1 agrees at 8 bases. The CDR3 contains 16 residues. V lost 5 bases, J lost 10 bases, and 15 bases stayed unmatched. Germline loops: CDR1 SEHNR, CDR2 FQNEAQ (reference sequence). In DNA, the CDR3 is TGTGCCAGCAGCCCTAACCCCGACAGGGGTCCAGGAAAACTGTTTTTT. Protein product: CASSPNPDRGPGKLFF.